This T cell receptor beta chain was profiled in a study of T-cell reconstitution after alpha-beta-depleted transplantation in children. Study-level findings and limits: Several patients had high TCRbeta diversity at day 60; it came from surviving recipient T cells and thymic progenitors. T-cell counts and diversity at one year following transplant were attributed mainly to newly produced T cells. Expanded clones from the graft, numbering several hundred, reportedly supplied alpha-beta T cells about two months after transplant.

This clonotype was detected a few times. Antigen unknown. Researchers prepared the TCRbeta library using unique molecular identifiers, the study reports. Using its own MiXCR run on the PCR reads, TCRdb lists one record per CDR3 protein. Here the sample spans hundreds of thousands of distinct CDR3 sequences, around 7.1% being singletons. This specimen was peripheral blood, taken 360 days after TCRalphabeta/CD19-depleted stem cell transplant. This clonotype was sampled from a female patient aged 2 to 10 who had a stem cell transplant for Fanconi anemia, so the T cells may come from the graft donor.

In nucleotides, the CDR3 is TGTGCCAGCAGCCCGGCCCGGGGGGCGCTTAGCACAGATACGCAGTATTTT. Encoded protein: CASSPARGALSTDTQYF. The chain joins TRBV14 to TRBJ2-3, with D tentatively TRBD2 (7 bases). CDR3 length: 17 residues. The germline gives CDR1 SGHDN, CDR2 FVKESK. Trimming took 4 bases from V and 0 from J, leaving 17 bases between them.